A single sample gave rise to the 32 T cell receptor beta chains below, sequenced in a study of T cell clonality in common variable immunodeficiency. Findings and caveats of the study: Fewer deletions and N-nucleotide insertions were reportedly seen in common variable immunodeficiency TCR beta sequences.

These receptors have no identified antigens. Repertoires were generated with immunoSEQ multiplex PCR, while TCRdb's copy carries only in-frame clones and drops some. The table records around 15,000 clones without singletons, the ten largest covering 13% to 15%. Sequenced sample: peripheral blood mononuclear cells. Receptors were obtained from a human donor with common variable immunodeficiency.

This clone was seen only a few times. The CDR3 end is not reached by the read, which stops 3 residues before it; the germline J gene fills it in. The chain joins TRBV18 to TRBJ1-2; TRBD1 matches 8 bases. CDR1 is KGHSH, CDR2 LQKENI, per germline. CDR3 length: 13 residues. This chain's CDR3 is CASSIYRDRYYTF. Incomplete CDR3 DNA: TGTGCCAGCTCAATATACCGGGACAGGTAT.

This clone was detected only a few times. The read is 3 residues too short to cover the CDR3 end, so that end is filled in from the germline J gene. J is TRBJ2-5 and V is TRBV30; no reliable D call. Trimming left V 0 bases short and J 4 bases short, with 12 bases between. The CDR3 has 14 residues. CDR1 is GTSNPN and CDR2 is SVGIG in the germline V gene (reference sequence). CDR3 sequence: CAWSVFARGETQYF. Partial CDR3 DNA: TGTGCCTGGAGTGTATTCGCAAGAGGAGAGACC. The complete variable domain, with remaining parts taken from reference TRBV30 and TRBJ2-5, reads SQTIHQWPATLVQPVGSPLSLECTVEGTSNPNLYWYRQAAGRGLQLLFYSVGIGQISSEVPQNLSASRPQDRQFILSSKKLLLSDSGFYLCAWSVFARGETQYFGPGTRLLVL.

Notes on this clone: Sequencing ends 3 residues short of the CDR3 end; the germline J gene provides the rest. The chain joins TRBV7-6 to TRBJ1-6; the D is unclear. This CDR3 has 13 residues. CDR1 is SGHVS, CDR2 FNYEAQ, per germline. Trimming took 8 bases from V and 3 from J, leaving 8 bases between them. Incomplete CDR3 DNA: TGTGCCAGCGGAACAGACTATAATTCACCC. Translation gives CASGTDYNSP. The full CDR3 protein reads CASGTDYNSPLHF.

This clone was seen ten or more times. The read terminates 3 residues ahead of where the CDR3 ends, so the germline J gene completes it. The chain joins TRBV18 to TRBJ2-7, with D possibly TRBD1 on 5 matching bases. Trimming removed 3 bases from V and 5 bases from J, with 23 bases in between. CDR1 and CDR2 (germline): KGHSH, LQKENI. The CDR3 consists of 17 residues. The CDR3 loop reads CASSPLVSASGYHEQYF. Incomplete CDR3 DNA: TGTGCCAGCTCACCCTTAGTATCCGCGTCAGGGTATCACGAG.

This clone was observed at least ten times. Coverage ceases 3 residues before the CDR3 finishes, and the germline J gene fills in the end. V gene TRBV18 combines with J gene TRBJ2-2; possible D gene TRBD2, 7 bases. Germline CDR1 KGHSH, CDR2 LQKENI. The CDR3 runs to 13 residues. V lost 6 bases and J 6 bases, leaving 11 bases between the germline ends. The sequenced CDR3 bases are TGTGCCAGCTCCCGGGGGGCCTCCGGGGAG. It is translated as CASSRGASGE. From start to end, the CDR3 is CASSRGASGELFF.

Remarks on this clone: The read terminates 3 residues ahead of where the CDR3 ends, so the germline J gene completes it. The chain links TRBV11-2 to TRBJ2-1, with a weak D call TRBD1 (6 bases). The CDR3 is 15 amino acids. The germline gives CDR1 SGHAT, CDR2 FQNNGV. Trimming took 5 bases from V and 2 from J, leaving 13 bases between them. The CDR3 region is CASSRDIGTYNEQFF. The CDR3 DNA, read in part, is TGTGCCAGCAGCCGGGACATCGGAACCTACAATGAG.

This clone was seen only a few times. The read stops 3 residues short of the end of the CDR3; the missing end is completed from the germline J gene. This sequence joins TRBV18 and TRBJ2-2; D remains ambiguous. The germline V and J ends were trimmed by 1 base and 1 base, with 4 bases remaining between them. The CDR3 runs to 14 residues. CDR1 is KGHSH and CDR2 is LQKENI in the germline V gene. This CDR3 is CASSPRQNTGELFF. The sequenced part of the CDR3 DNA is TGTGCCAGCTCACCACGGCAGAACACCGGGGAG.

About this clone: The CDR3 end is not reached by the read, which stops 3 residues before it; the germline J gene fills it in. The rearrangement joins TRBV6-2 or TRBV6-3 to TRBJ1-5, with D perhaps matching TRBD1 (6 bases). The length of the CDR3 is 15 residues. The V end lost 5 bases, the J end lost 1 base, and 12 bases lay between the germline ends. The germline V gene has CDR1 MNHEY and CDR2 SVGEGT. CDR3 residues: CASSRIQGSNQPQHF. The sequenced CDR3 bases are TGTGCCAGCAGTCGAATACAGGGAAGCAATCAGCCC.

This clone was picked up a small number of times. Sequencing ends 3 residues short of the CDR3 end; the germline J gene provides the rest. This rearrangement joins TRBV18 to TRBJ2-1; 7 positions agree with TRBD2. This CDR3 is 17 amino acids long. V trimming: 0 bases; J trimming: 4 bases; junction bases outside the gene matches: 9. The germline gives CDR1 KGHSH, CDR2 LQKENI. Partial CDR3 DNA: TGTGCCAGCTCACCACCGGGGGGAGGGCCGACGTACAATGAG. This sequence encodes CASSPPGGGPTYNE. In full, the CDR3 is CASSPPGGGPTYNEQFF.

This clone was seen ten or more times. With the read ending 3 residues before the CDR3 end, the germline J gene is used to fill in that end. V usage is TRBV30 and J usage is TRBJ2-7, with D perhaps TRBD1 (6 bases). Germline CDR1 and CDR2: GTSNPN and SVGIG (reference sequence). V lost 3 bases, J lost 4 bases, and 16 bases lay in between. This CDR3 has 14 residues. The DNA read from the CDR3 is TGTGCCTGGAGCGCCGGGACAATGAAGTACGAG. Translating it yields CAWSAGTMKYE. In full, the CDR3 reads CAWSAGTMKYEQYF. The complete variable domain, with remaining parts taken from reference TRBV30 and TRBJ2-7, reads SQTIHQWPATLVQPVGSPLSLECTVEGTSNPNLYWYRQAAGRGLQLLFYSVGIGQISSEVPQNLSASRPQDRQFILSSKKLLLSDSGFYLCAWSAGTMKYEQYFGPGTRLTVT.

This clone showed up just a few times. The read ends 3 residues before the CDR3 terminus; that terminus is restored from the germline J gene. The chain couples TRBV5-6 to TRBJ2-1; D is perhaps TRBD2 (5 bases). V lost 3 bases to trimming and J lost 6 bases, with 16 bases between them. CDR1 is SGHDT, CDR2 YYEEEE, per germline. The CDR3 consists of 15 residues. CDR3 DNA, as far as it was read: TGTGCCAGCAGCTCAGGACGGACTGACCTCAATGAG. Protein sequence: CASSSGRTDLNE. The full CDR3 reads CASSSGRTDLNEQFF.

This clone was found a few times. The read is 3 residues too short to cover the CDR3 end, so that end is filled in from the germline J gene. The chain couples TRBV2 to TRBJ1-2; perhaps TRBD1 as D (5 bases). V was pared by 1 base and J by 5 bases, with 14 bases between. The germline V gene encodes CDR1 SNHLY and CDR2 FYNNEI. The CDR3 loop spans 15 amino acids. The CDR3 region is CASSEEGRQRYGYTF. CDR3 DNA (partial): TGTGCCAGCAGTGAAGAGGGGCGGCAGCGATATGGC.

In its sample, this clone was seen a few times. The read ends 3 residues early relative to the CDR3; the germline J gene fills the gap. The chain couples TRBV19 to TRBJ1-3, with D hard to call. There are 12 residues in the CDR3. Between the trimmed V and J ends, which lost 8 bases and 9 bases, there was a span of 14 bases. CDR1 and CDR2 (germline): LNHDA, SQIVND (reference sequence). The CDR3 loop is CASGISGSTIYF. The sequenced CDR3 bases are TGTGCCAGTGGGATCTCGGGGTCCACC.

To note about this clone: The read stops 3 residues short of the end of the CDR3; the missing end is completed from the germline J gene. The chain employs TRBV6-1 and TRBJ2-1; 7 bases are a match to TRBD1. Trimming at V came to 1 base and at J to 6 bases, leaving 6 bases not matched to a gene. This CDR3 region has 15 residues. The germline V gene encodes CDR1 MNHNS and CDR2 SASEGT. CDR3 amino acids: CASSEVRGRVNEQFF. The DNA read from the CDR3 is TGTGCCAGCAGTGAAGTAAGGGGGCGCGTCAATGAG.

By sample fraction, this clone is medium-sized. The read is 3 residues too short to cover the CDR3 end, so that end is filled in from the germline J gene. The V and J genes are TRBV29-1 and TRBJ2-2; weak D call: TRBD1 (5 bases). Trimming took 3 bases from V and 7 from J, leaving 15 bases between them. There are 14 residues in the CDR3. The germline CDR1 and CDR2 sequences are SQVTM and ANQGSEA. The sequenced part of the CDR3 DNA is TGCAGCGTTGATCGTGCCAGGGCAATCGGGGAG. Translated, it gives CSVDRARAIGE. Given in full, the CDR3 is CSVDRARAIGELFF.

To note about this clone: The read terminates 3 residues ahead of where the CDR3 ends, so the germline J gene completes it. The chain links TRBV30 to TRBJ1-5, with 9 bases matching TRBD1. Trimming at V came to 0 bases and at J to 3 bases, leaving 3 bases not matched to a gene. Germline CDR1 reads GTSNPN; CDR2 reads SVGIG (reference sequence). The CDR3 extends over 15 amino acids. The covered CDR3 bases are TGTGCCTGGAGTGTGGGGACAGGGACCAATCAGCCC. Protein sequence: CAWSVGTGTNQP. The CDR3 as a whole reads CAWSVGTGTNQPQHF.

By sample fraction, this clone is medium-sized. The read ends 3 residues early relative to the CDR3; the germline J gene fills the gap. V is TRBV20-1 and J is TRBJ2-4; the D gene is possibly TRBD1 (5 bases). Germline V lookup: CDR1 DFQATT, CDR2 SNEGSKA (reference sequence). Trimming removed 6 bases at V and 0 bases at J, with 18 bases between. The CDR3 contains 16 residues. The CDR3 loop reads CSARGPGWGAKNIQYF. The sequenced CDR3 bases are TGCAGTGCCCGAGGTCCAGGGTGGGGAGCCAAAAACATT.

A few counts support this clone. The CDR3 DNA, read in part, is TGCAGTGCTAGAGAAAGGGGGCCTAACTATGGC. As protein: CSARERGPNYG. The CDR3, in full, reads CSARERGPNYGYTF. This chain joins TRBV20-1 and TRBJ1-2; 7 nucleotides agree with TRBD1. Sequencing ends 3 residues short of the CDR3 end; the germline J gene provides the rest. Trimming removed 0 bases from V and 0 bases from J; junction bases left unmatched: 1. The germline V gene encodes CDR1 DFQATT and CDR2 SNEGSKA (reference sequence). The CDR3 has 14 amino acids.

About this clone itself: The read stops 3 residues short of the end of the CDR3; the missing end is completed from the germline J gene. This chain links TRBV18 with TRBJ2-1; 8 positions match TRBD2. The ends lost 2 bases at V and 5 bases at J; junction bases unmatched: 8. The V gene's germline CDR1 is KGHSH and CDR2 LQKENI. The CDR3 sequence is 16 residues long. The CDR3 DNA, read in part, is TGTGCCAGCTCACCAGGCTCGCGGGGGGCTAACAATGAG. Translated, it gives CASSPGSRGANNE. The full CDR3 sequence reads CASSPGSRGANNEQFF.

This clone has a handful of counts. The read terminates 3 residues ahead of where the CDR3 ends, so the germline J gene completes it. This CDR3 is also generated by other DNA sequences in the sample. The gene calls are TRBV6-2 or TRBV6-3 and TRBJ1-4; TRBD1 agrees at 8 bases. The CDR3 runs to 14 residues. The germline V gene encodes CDR1 MNHEY and CDR2 SVGEGT. V was pared by 5 bases and J by 8 bases, with 7 bases of the junction left unmatched. Here the CDR3 reads CASSPGTGGEKLFF. The DNA read from the CDR3 is TGTGCCAGCAGTCCCGGGACAGGTGGGGAAAAA.

This clone was counted between two and nine times. Read data end 3 residues before the CDR3 end; the end is taken from the germline J gene. The J gene is TRBJ2-5, the V gene TRBV18, with D unresolved. Germline V lookup: CDR1 KGHSH, CDR2 LQKENI. The CDR3 is made up of 13 amino acids. V lost 3 bases and J 5 bases, leaving 10 bases between the germline ends. CDR3 in amino acids: CASSPSDLETQYF. The part of the CDR3 DNA that was read is TGTGCCAGCTCACCGAGCGACCTCGAGACC.

There are many counts of this clone. The sequenced fragment ends 3 residues before the CDR3 boundary, so the rest is inferred from the germline J gene. The chain employs TRBV12-3 or TRBV12-4 and TRBJ2-7; possible D gene TRBD2, 6 bases. The CDR3 has 13 amino acids. The V end was cut by 3 bases, the J end by 4 bases, with 10 bases between. This CDR3 is CASSFGRGYEQYF. CDR3 DNA, as far as it was read: TGTGCCAGCAGTTTCGGCCGGGGGTACGAG.

A few counts support this clone. The CDR3 end lies 3 residues beyond the end of the read and is filled in from the germline J gene. The chain recombines TRBV19 with TRBJ2-7, with 7 bases fitting TRBD2. Trimming took 9 bases from V and 5 from J; bases not matched to a gene: 1. The CDR3 sequence is 10 residues long. From germline, CDR1 is LNHDA and CDR2 SQIVND (reference sequence). CDR3 region: CARGGNEQYF. The CDR3 DNA, read in part, is TGTGCCAGGGGGGGGAACGAG.

Comments on this clone: The read ends 3 residues shy of where the CDR3 ends; the end is completed using the germline J gene. This chain uses TRBV7-9 with TRBJ1-6, with TRBD1 identical over 7 bases. Germline V gives CDR1 SEHNR, CDR2 FQNEAQ (reference sequence). J was trimmed by 9 bases and V by 2 bases; bases with no gene match: 7. The CDR3 sequence is 15 residues long. CDR3: CASSLHGTELSPLHF. The CDR3 bases that were read are TGTGCCAGCAGCTTACACGGGACAGAACTTTCACCC.

This clone has only a few counts. Read data end 3 residues before the CDR3 end; the end is taken from the germline J gene. The chain uses TRBV30 and TRBJ1-1; TRBD1 aligns across 7 bases. This CDR3 region has 15 residues. The germline CDR1 and CDR2 sequences are GTSNPN and SVGIG (reference sequence). V was pared by 7 bases and J by 2 bases, with 13 bases of the junction left unmatched. This chain's CDR3 is CALTPFDRVNTEAFF. The sequenced CDR3 bases are TGTGCCTTAACTCCTTTTGACAGGGTCAACACTGAA.

About this clone itself: Sequencing ends 3 residues short of the CDR3 end; the germline J gene provides the rest. V gene TRBV20-1 combines with J gene TRBJ1-1; TRBD1 agrees at 10 bases. Germline V gene lookup returns CDR1 DFQATT and CDR2 SNEGSKA (reference sequence). Germline trimming cut 5 bases from V and 1 base from J; bases unmatched to any gene: 7. The CDR3 length is 15 residues. The DNA read from the CDR3 is TGCAGTGCTCGGACAGGGGGTCGAGGGAACACTGAA. Amino acid sequence: CSARTGGRGNTE. The complete CDR3 sequence is CSARTGGRGNTEAFF.

The CDR3 DNA, read in part, is TGTGCCAGCAGACCTGACAGGGGCCGGAGTTACAATGAG. Translation: CASRPDRGRSYNE. In full, the CDR3 reads CASRPDRGRSYNEQFF. This chain connects TRBV6-2 or TRBV6-3 to TRBJ2-1, with 8 bases matching TRBD1. The read ends 3 residues before the CDR3 terminus; that terminus is restored from the germline J gene. From germline, CDR1 is MNHEY and CDR2 SVGEGT. This CDR3 is built from 16 residues. Germline trimming cut 6 bases from V and 4 bases from J; bases unmatched to any gene: 11.

In the case of this clone: The read comes to an end 3 residues before the CDR3 does, leaving the germline J gene to fill in the end. The chain recombines TRBV30 with TRBJ1-4; TRBD1 is a possible D gene (5 bases). Germline CDR1 reads GTSNPN; CDR2 reads SVGIG (reference sequence). There are 15 residues in the CDR3. The DNA read from the CDR3 is TGTGCCTGGAGTGTACTGAAGGCAGGGCGGGGTAAA. This encodes CAWSVLKAGRGK. From start to end, the CDR3 is CAWSVLKAGRGKLFF.

This clone was found many times. The read comes to an end 3 residues before the CDR3 does, leaving the germline J gene to fill in the end. V and J are TRBV5-5 and TRBJ1-2; D possibly corresponds to TRBD1 (5 bases). Germline CDR1 SGHKS, CDR2 YYEKEE (reference sequence). The CDR3 contains 13 residues. The V end lost 2 bases, the J end lost 7 bases, and 12 bases lay between the germline ends. Partial CDR3 DNA: TGTGCCAGCAGCTTTCCAGGGATGGTTGGC. It encodes CASSFPGMVG. From start to end, the CDR3 is CASSFPGMVGYTF.

This clone has only a few counts. The read ends 3 residues before the CDR3 terminus; that terminus is restored from the germline J gene. The genes are TRBV7-9 and TRBJ2-2; TRBD1 is a possible D gene (6 bases). The CDR3 contains 13 residues. The V gene's germline CDR1 is SEHNR and CDR2 FQNEAQ (reference sequence). V lost 7 bases, J lost 5 bases, and 11 bases lay in between. CDR3 bases read: TGTGCCAGCAACTCGAGGGGGACCGGGGAG. Translated: CASNSRGTGE. The CDR3 as a whole reads CASNSRGTGELFF.

This clone was seen repeatedly, ten times or more. The read ends 3 residues shy of where the CDR3 ends; the end is completed using the germline J gene. The chain has TRBV5-1 and TRBJ2-2; 9 bases are shared with TRBD2. CDR3 length: 18 residues. Unmatched junction bases numbered 12, after V lost 1 base and J lost 5 bases. Germline loops: CDR1 SGHRS, CDR2 YFSETQ. The CDR3 is CASSLSDAGGPDTGELFF. The CDR3 bases that were read are TGCGCCAGCAGCTTGTCGGACGCGGGGGGGCCAGATACCGGGGAG.

This clone was detected a few times. The sequenced part of the CDR3 DNA is TGTGCCAGCAGTGGCAACAGGGAAGGGTCCTATGGC. It translates to CASSGNREGSYG. The complete CDR3 protein is CASSGNREGSYGYTF. The chain couples TRBV2 to TRBJ1-2, with a tentative D call TRBD1 (6 bases). The sequence runs out 3 residues before the end of the CDR3; the remainder is reconstructed from the germline J gene. CDR1 and CDR2 (germline): SNHLY, FYNNEI. V lost 4 bases and J 4 bases, leaving 16 bases between the germline ends. The CDR3 totals 15 residues.